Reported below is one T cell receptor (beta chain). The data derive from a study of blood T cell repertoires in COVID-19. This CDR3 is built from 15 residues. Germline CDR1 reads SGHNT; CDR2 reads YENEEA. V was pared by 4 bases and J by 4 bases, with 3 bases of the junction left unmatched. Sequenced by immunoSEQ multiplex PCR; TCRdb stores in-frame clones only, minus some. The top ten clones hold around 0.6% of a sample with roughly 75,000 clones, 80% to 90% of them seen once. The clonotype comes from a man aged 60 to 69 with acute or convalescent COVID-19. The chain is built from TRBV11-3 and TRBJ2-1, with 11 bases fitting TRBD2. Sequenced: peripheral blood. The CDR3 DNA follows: TGTGCCAGCAGCTACGGGACTAGCGGTTACAATGAGCAGTTCTTC. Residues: CASSYGTSGYNEQFF.